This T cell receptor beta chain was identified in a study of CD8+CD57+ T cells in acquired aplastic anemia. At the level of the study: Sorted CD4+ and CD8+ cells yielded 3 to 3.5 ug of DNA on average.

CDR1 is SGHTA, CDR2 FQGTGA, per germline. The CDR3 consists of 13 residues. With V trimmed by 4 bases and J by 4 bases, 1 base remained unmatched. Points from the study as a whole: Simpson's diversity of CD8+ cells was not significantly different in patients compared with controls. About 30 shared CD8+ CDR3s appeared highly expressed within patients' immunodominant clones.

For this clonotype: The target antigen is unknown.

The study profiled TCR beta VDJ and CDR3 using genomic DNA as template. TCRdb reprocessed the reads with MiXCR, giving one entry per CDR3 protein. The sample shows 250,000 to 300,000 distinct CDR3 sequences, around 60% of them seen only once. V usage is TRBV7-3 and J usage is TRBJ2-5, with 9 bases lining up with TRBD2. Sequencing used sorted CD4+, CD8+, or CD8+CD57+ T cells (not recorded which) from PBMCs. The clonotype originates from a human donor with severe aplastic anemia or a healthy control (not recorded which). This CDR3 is CASSSTSGETQYF. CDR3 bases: TGTGCCAGCAGCTCGACTAGCGGAGAGACCCAGTACTTC. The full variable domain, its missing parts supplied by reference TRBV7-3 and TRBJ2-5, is GAGVSQTPSNKVTEKGKYVELRCDPISGHTALYWYRQSLGQGPEFLIYFQGTGAADDSGLPNDRFFAVRPEGSVSTLKIQRTERGDSAVYLCASSSTSGETQYFGPGTRLLVL.